This TCR beta chain is drawn from a study of blood T cell repertoires in COVID-19. In the study overall: T cells, B-cell-depleted T cells, or PBMCs supplied cDNA or gDNA.

This CDR3 comprises 15 residues. Germline CDR1 is SGHNT and CDR2 is YYREEE (reference sequence). V was pared by 4 bases and J by 3 bases, with 16 bases between. Profiling relied on immunoSEQ multiplex PCR, and the TCRdb table lists in-frame clones only, not all of them. This sample has around 310,000 clones, with 90% found just once. The receptor was derived from a woman aged 40 to 49 with COVID-19, enrolled during active disease. Sequences were obtained from peripheral blood. V and J are TRBV5-4 and TRBJ1-1; possibly TRBD1 for D (6 bases). The CDR3 nucleotides are TGTGCCAGCAGCCTAGAGGGGGGGAGGGACACTGAAGCTTTCTTT. It translates to CASSLEGGRDTEAFF.